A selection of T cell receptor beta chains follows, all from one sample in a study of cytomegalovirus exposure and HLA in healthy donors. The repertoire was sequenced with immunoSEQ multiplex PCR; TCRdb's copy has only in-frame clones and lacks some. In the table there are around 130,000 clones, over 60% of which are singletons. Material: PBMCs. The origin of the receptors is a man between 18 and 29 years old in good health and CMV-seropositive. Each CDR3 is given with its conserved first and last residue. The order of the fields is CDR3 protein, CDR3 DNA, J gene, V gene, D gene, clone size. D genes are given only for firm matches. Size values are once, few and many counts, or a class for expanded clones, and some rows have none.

CDR3 protein: CAWTTGGDTEAFF
CDR3 DNA: TGTGCCTGGACAACAGGGGGGGACACTGAAGCTTTCTTT
J gene: TRBJ1-1
V gene: TRBV30
D gene: TRBD1
clone size: -

CDR3 protein: CASSLLSMQETQYF
CDR3 DNA: TGTGCCAGCAGCTTACTGTCTATGCAAGAGACCCAGTACTTC
J gene: TRBJ2-5
V gene: TRBV7-6
D gene: -
clone size: once

CDR3 protein: CSSSLDRRSYNSPLHF
CDR3 DNA: TGTTCCAGCAGCTTGGACAGGAGAAGTTATAATTCACCCCTCCACTTT
J gene: TRBJ1-6
V gene: TRBV7-9
D gene: TRBD1
clone size: -

CDR3 protein: CASSWTGYRYEQYF
CDR3 DNA: TGCGCCAGCAGCTGGACGGGGTACCGCTACGAGCAGTACTTC
J gene: TRBJ2-7
V gene: TRBV5-1
D gene: -
clone size: -

CDR3 protein: CASSFTVDLGTEAFF
CDR3 DNA: TGTGCCAGTAGTTTCACCGTGGATCTCGGGACTGAAGCTTTCTTT
J gene: TRBJ1-1
V gene: TRBV19
D gene: -
clone size: -

CDR3 protein: CASSFRDYGYTF
CDR3 DNA: TGTGCCAGCAGCTTTCGAGACTATGGCTACACCTTC
J gene: TRBJ1-2
V gene: TRBV11-2
D gene: -
clone size: once

CDR3 protein: CASSQAPGQGMGYNEQFF
CDR3 DNA: TGTGCCAGCAGCCAAGCTCCGGGACAGGGGATGGGGTACAATGAGCAGTTCTTC
J gene: TRBJ2-1
V gene: TRBV4-2
D gene: TRBD1
clone size: -

CDR3 protein: CASSQALAGGRSYNEQFF
CDR3 DNA: TGTGCCAGCAGCCAAGCCTTGGCAGGCGGGAGGTCCTACAATGAGCAGTTCTTC
J gene: TRBJ2-1
V gene: TRBV4-2
D gene: TRBD2
clone size: -

CDR3 protein: CASSGGDRAYSGANVLTF
CDR3 DNA: TGTGCCAGCAGCGGAGGGGACAGGGCTTACTCTGGGGCCAACGTCCTGACTTTC
J gene: TRBJ2-6
V gene: TRBV9
D gene: TRBD1
clone size: -

CDR3 protein: CASSIHATSTDTQYF
CDR3 DNA: TGTGCCAGTAGTATCCATGCCACTAGCACAGATACGCAGTATTTT
J gene: TRBJ2-3
V gene: TRBV19
D gene: -
clone size: -

CDR3 protein: CASSLPRDNEQFF
CDR3 DNA: TGTGCCAGCAGCCTACCCAGGGACAATGAGCAGTTCTTC
J gene: TRBJ2-1
V gene: TRBV6-1
D gene: -
clone size: -

CDR3 protein: CSVRTSGVHTGELFF
CDR3 DNA: TGCAGCGTTCGGACTAGCGGGGTACACACCGGGGAGCTGTTTTTT
J gene: TRBJ2-2
V gene: TRBV29-1
D gene: TRBD2
clone size: -

CDR3 protein: CSVEESLGTRRDF
CDR3 DNA: TGCAGCGTTGAAGAAAGTTTAGGGACACGAAGGGACTTT
J gene: TRBJ1-1
V gene: TRBV29-1
D gene: -
clone size: -

CDR3 protein: CASSYSTGRGYTF
CDR3 DNA: TGTGCCAGCAGTTACTCGACAGGGAGGGGCTACACCTTC
J gene: TRBJ1-2
V gene: TRBV27
D gene: TRBD1
clone size: -

CDR3 protein: CASSLDRGRIEAFF
CDR3 DNA: TGTGCCAGCAGCTTAGACAGGGGCAGGATTGAAGCTTTCTTT
J gene: TRBJ1-1
V gene: TRBV7-9
D gene: TRBD1
clone size: few

CDR3 protein: CASRKGRQTDTQYF
CDR3 DNA: TGTGCCAGCAGGAAGGGCAGACAGACAGATACGCAGTATTTT
J gene: TRBJ2-3
V gene: TRBV5-4
D gene: -
clone size: few

CDR3 protein: CASSLTGGSYNEQFF
CDR3 DNA: TGTGCCAGCAGTTTGACAGGGGGCTCCTACAATGAGCAGTTCTTC
J gene: TRBJ2-1
V gene: TRBV28
D gene: TRBD1
clone size: -

CDR3 protein: CASSSEGATGASTDTQYF
CDR3 DNA: TGTGCCAGCAGCTCCGAAGGGGCGACAGGGGCAAGCACAGATACGCAGTATTTT
J gene: TRBJ2-3
V gene: TRBV7-3
D gene: TRBD1
clone size: -

CDR3 protein: CASRTTSGAYEQYF
CDR3 DNA: TGTGCCAGCAGGACAACTAGCGGGGCCTACGAGCAGTACTTC
J gene: TRBJ2-7
V gene: TRBV28
D gene: TRBD2
clone size: -

CDR3 protein: CASRPGLETSYGYTF
CDR3 DNA: TGTGCCAGCAGGCCGGGACTGGAGACGTCTTATGGCTACACCTTC
J gene: TRBJ1-2
V gene: TRBV6-6
D gene: -
clone size: few

CDR3 protein: CASSALAGGNNEQFF
CDR3 DNA: TGTGCCAGCAGTGCACTAGCGGGGGGTAACAATGAGCAGTTCTTC
J gene: TRBJ2-1
V gene: TRBV6-1
D gene: TRBD2
clone size: -

CDR3 protein: CASSTGGGTDTQYF
CDR3 DNA: TGTGCCAGCAGCACAGGGGGAGGCACAGATACGCAGTATTTT
J gene: TRBJ2-3
V gene: TRBV6-4
D gene: TRBD1
clone size: -

CDR3 protein: CASSLAGAHEQFF
CDR3 DNA: TGTGCCAGCAGCTTAGCGGGGGCCCATGAGCAGTTCTTC
J gene: TRBJ2-1
V gene: TRBV7-6
D gene: -
clone size: -

CDR3 protein: CAWSVIAGTYGTDTQYF
CDR3 DNA: TGTGCCTGGAGTGTAATAGCGGGTACTTACGGCACAGATACGCAGTATTTT
J gene: TRBJ2-3
V gene: TRBV30
D gene: TRBD2
clone size: -

CDR3 protein: CASSPLNQGIQNTEAFF
CDR3 DNA: TGCGCCAGCAGCCCCTTGAATCAGGGGATCCAAAACACTGAAGCTTTCTTT
J gene: TRBJ1-1
V gene: TRBV4-1
D gene: -
clone size: -

CDR3 protein: CASSFGDRGNTIYF
CDR3 DNA: TGTGCCAGCAGCTTTGGGGACAGAGGAAACACCATATATTTT
J gene: TRBJ1-3
V gene: TRBV13
D gene: TRBD1
clone size: -

CDR3 protein: CASSAAGLGYEQYF
CDR3 DNA: TGTGCCAGCAGTGCGGCGGGACTGGGTTACGAGCAGTACTTC
J gene: TRBJ2-7
V gene: TRBV27
D gene: -
clone size: -

CDR3 protein: CASRSIGVNHEQYF
CDR3 DNA: TGTGCCAGCCGAAGTATAGGGGTTAACCACGAGCAGTACTTC
J gene: TRBJ2-7
V gene: TRBV5-6
D gene: -
clone size: -

CDR3 protein: CASSQDPGQVDKQYF
CDR3 DNA: TGTGCCAGCAGCCAAGACCCCGGACAGGTGGATAAGCAGTACTTC
J gene: TRBJ2-7
V gene: TRBV14
D gene: TRBD1
clone size: once

CDR3 protein: CASSLGAGGGPQHF
CDR3 DNA: TGTGCCAGCAGCTTGGGGGCTGGGGGGGGGCCCCAGCATTTT
J gene: TRBJ1-5
V gene: TRBV5-5
D gene: -
clone size: -

CDR3 protein: CASTRTGQEPYEQYF
CDR3 DNA: TGTGCCAGCACTAGAACGGGACAGGAGCCCTACGAGCAGTACTTC
J gene: TRBJ2-7
V gene: TRBV28
D gene: TRBD1
clone size: -

CDR3 protein: CASSLGGGSFSGNTIYF
CDR3 DNA: TGTGCCAGCAGCTTGGGGGGGGGCTCCTTCTCTGGAAACACCATATATTTT
J gene: TRBJ1-3
V gene: TRBV5-4
D gene: -
clone size: few

CDR3 protein: CASSVGGSGANGLTF
CDR3 DNA: TGTGCCAGCAGCGTAGGGGGCTCTGGGGCCAACGGCCTGACTTTC
J gene: TRBJ2-6
V gene: TRBV9
D gene: -
clone size: -

CDR3 protein: CSPWTLDTEAFF
CDR3 DNA: TGCAGCCCTTGGACATTGGACACTGAAGCTTTCTTT
J gene: TRBJ1-1
V gene: TRBV29-1
D gene: -
clone size: -

CDR3 protein: CASSEANGGTEAFF
CDR3 DNA: TGTGCCAGCAGTGAAGCAAACGGGGGGACCGAAGCTTTCTTT
J gene: TRBJ1-1
V gene: TRBV6-1
D gene: -
clone size: once

CDR3 protein: CASSGQGAPSAGEKLFF
CDR3 DNA: TGTGCCAGCAGTGGACAGGGGGCGCCCTCGGCCGGTGAAAAACTGTTTTTT
J gene: TRBJ1-4
V gene: TRBV6-1
D gene: TRBD1
clone size: few

CDR3 protein: CATGTSNPDTQYF
CDR3 DNA: TGTGCCACCGGGACAAGTAATCCAGATACGCAGTATTTT
J gene: TRBJ2-3
V gene: TRBV10-3
D gene: -
clone size: once

CDR3 protein: CASIDRGQNQPQHF
CDR3 DNA: TGTGCCAGTATTGACAGGGGGCAAAATCAGCCCCAGCATTTT
J gene: TRBJ1-5
V gene: TRBV28
D gene: TRBD1
clone size: -

CDR3 protein: CASSETPPAYEQYF
CDR3 DNA: TGTGCCAGCTCAGAGACTCCCCCTGCCTACGAGCAGTACTTC
J gene: TRBJ2-7
V gene: TRBV18
D gene: -
clone size: few

CDR3 protein: CAWSLGQGNFQPQHF
CDR3 DNA: TGTGCCTGGAGTCTAGGGCAGGGTAATTTTCAGCCCCAGCATTTT
J gene: TRBJ1-5
V gene: TRBV30
D gene: -
clone size: few

CDR3 protein: CASSLVAQGYEQYF
CDR3 DNA: TGTGCCAGCAGCTTAGTGGCGCAGGGCTACGAGCAGTACTTC
J gene: TRBJ2-7
V gene: TRBV7-9
D gene: -
clone size: once

CDR3 protein: CAWSVLAPYNEQFF
CDR3 DNA: TGTGCCTGGAGTGTACTAGCACCTTACAATGAGCAGTTCTTC
J gene: TRBJ2-1
V gene: TRBV30
D gene: -
clone size: -

CDR3 protein: CASSQEAWRGGLHNEQFF
CDR3 DNA: TGTGCCAGCAGCCAAGAAGCGTGGCGGGGAGGGCTCCACAATGAGCAGTTCTTC
J gene: TRBJ2-1
V gene: TRBV14
D gene: TRBD2
clone size: -

CDR3 protein: CAWRFGDEQFF
CDR3 DNA: TGTGCCTGGAGGTTCGGGGATGAGCAGTTCTTC
J gene: TRBJ2-1
V gene: TRBV30
D gene: -
clone size: -

CDR3 protein: CASSRDSDSYNSPLHF
CDR3 DNA: TGCGCCAGCAGCCGGGACAGCGACTCCTATAATTCACCCCTCCACTTT
J gene: TRBJ1-6
V gene: TRBV5-1
D gene: TRBD1
clone size: few

CDR3 protein: CASRVTSASGETQYF
CDR3 DNA: TGCGCCAGCAGAGTCACTAGCGCCTCGGGGGAGACCCAGTACTTC
J gene: TRBJ2-5
V gene: TRBV4-1
D gene: TRBD2
clone size: -

CDR3 protein: CATLGRAGQPQHF
CDR3 DNA: TGTGCCACATTAGGGAGGGCGGGACAGCCCCAGCATTTT
J gene: TRBJ1-5
V gene: TRBV19
D gene: -
clone size: few

CDR3 protein: CASSLRQGPYNEQFF
CDR3 DNA: TGTGCCAGCAGCTTGCGACAGGGACCCTACAATGAGCAGTTCTTC
J gene: TRBJ2-1
V gene: TRBV5-4
D gene: TRBD1
clone size: -

CDR3 protein: CATSTLQGTVGEKLFF
CDR3 DNA: TGTGCCACCAGCACTCTACAGGGAACGGTGGGGGAAAAACTGTTTTTT
J gene: TRBJ1-4
V gene: TRBV15
D gene: -
clone size: -

CDR3 protein: CASSAQGRETQYF
CDR3 DNA: TGTGCCAGCAGTGCCCAGGGTAGAGAGACCCAGTACTTC
J gene: TRBJ2-5
V gene: TRBV6-1
D gene: -
clone size: -

CDR3 protein: CASSGDRVGGYTF
CDR3 DNA: TGTGCCAGCAGCGGTGACAGGGTGGGTGGCTACACCTTC
J gene: TRBJ1-2
V gene: TRBV6-5
D gene: TRBD1
clone size: -

CDR3 protein: CASSLGAGGYEQYF
CDR3 DNA: TGTGCCAGCAGCTTGGGAGCAGGGGGTTACGAGCAGTACTTC
J gene: TRBJ2-7
V gene: TRBV5-4
D gene: TRBD1
clone size: -

CDR3 protein: CASSSTGGKETQYF
CDR3 DNA: TGTGCCAGCAGCTCAACGGGGGGCAAGGAGACCCAGTACTTC
J gene: TRBJ2-5
V gene: TRBV11-3
D gene: -
clone size: once

CDR3 protein: CASRAGTSFQETQYF
CDR3 DNA: TGTGCCAGCAGGGCTGGGACTAGCTTCCAAGAGACCCAGTACTTC
J gene: TRBJ2-5
V gene: TRBV6-6
D gene: TRBD2
clone size: -

CDR3 protein: CASSVAAGTVETQYF
CDR3 DNA: TGTGCCAGCAGCGTAGCAGCAGGGACAGTGGAGACCCAGTACTTC
J gene: TRBJ2-5
V gene: TRBV9
D gene: TRBD1
clone size: -

CDR3 protein: CASSEDRGLNTEAFF
CDR3 DNA: TGTGCCAGCAGCGAAGACAGGGGGCTGAACACTGAAGCTTTCTTT
J gene: TRBJ1-1
V gene: TRBV7-9
D gene: TRBD1
clone size: -

CDR3 protein: CASSLLAAHYEQYF
CDR3 DNA: TGTGCCAGCTCTCTACTAGCGGCTCACTACGAGCAGTACTTC
J gene: TRBJ2-7
V gene: TRBV6-6
D gene: TRBD2
clone size: -

CDR3 protein: CASSQAPGHEQYF
CDR3 DNA: TGCGCCAGCAGCCAAGCACCAGGGCACGAGCAGTACTTC
J gene: TRBJ2-7
V gene: TRBV4-1
D gene: -
clone size: -

CDR3 protein: CASSQGSAVEQYF
CDR3 DNA: TGTGCCAGCTCACAGGGGTCGGCGGTCGAGCAGTACTTC
J gene: TRBJ2-7
V gene: TRBV18
D gene: -
clone size: -

CDR3 protein: CASSMGQGISGNTIYF
CDR3 DNA: TGTGCCAGCAGCATGGGACAGGGAATCTCTGGAAACACCATATATTTT
J gene: TRBJ1-3
V gene: TRBV7-2
D gene: TRBD1
clone size: once